This T cell receptor (beta chain) stems from a study of T cell changes during pregnancy in multiple sclerosis. This clone was observed a single time. V lost 2 bases and J lost 4, with 23 bases in between. From germline, CDR1 is ENHRY and CDR2 SYGVKD. The CDR3 has 18 residues. TCRdb keeps only in-frame clones here, not all; method: immunoSEQ multiplex PCR. The sample lists tens of thousands of clones, approximately 92% occurring once. J is TRBJ1-2 and V is TRBV10-3; TRBD1 might be the D (5 bases). The source was peripheral blood, collected in the second trimester of pregnancy. This TCR derives from a female donor in good health, enrolled as a control in a pregnancy study. The CDR3 is CAISETGGTTELTYGYTF. The CDR3 DNA follows: TGTGCCATCAGTGAGACCGGGGGGACGACAGAGTTGACCTATGGCTACACCTTC.